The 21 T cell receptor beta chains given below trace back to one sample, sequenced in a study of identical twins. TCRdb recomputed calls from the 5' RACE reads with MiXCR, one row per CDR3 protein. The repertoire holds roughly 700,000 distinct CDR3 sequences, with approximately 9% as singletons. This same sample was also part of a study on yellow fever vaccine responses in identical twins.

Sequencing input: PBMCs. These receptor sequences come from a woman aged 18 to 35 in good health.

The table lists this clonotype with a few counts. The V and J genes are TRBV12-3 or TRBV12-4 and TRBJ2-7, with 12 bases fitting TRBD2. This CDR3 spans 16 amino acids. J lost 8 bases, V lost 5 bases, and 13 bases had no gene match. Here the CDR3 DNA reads TGTGCCAGCAGTCCCCCCGGACTAGCGGGAACAGTCCAGCAGTACTTC. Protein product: CASSPPGLAGTVQQYF.

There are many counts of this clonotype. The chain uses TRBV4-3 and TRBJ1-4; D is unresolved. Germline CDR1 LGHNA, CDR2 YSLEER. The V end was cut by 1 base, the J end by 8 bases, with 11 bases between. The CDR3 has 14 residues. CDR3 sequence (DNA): TGCGCCAGCAGCCAAGCCGGGGTGAACGAAAAACTGTTTTTT. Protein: CASSQAGVNEKLFF.

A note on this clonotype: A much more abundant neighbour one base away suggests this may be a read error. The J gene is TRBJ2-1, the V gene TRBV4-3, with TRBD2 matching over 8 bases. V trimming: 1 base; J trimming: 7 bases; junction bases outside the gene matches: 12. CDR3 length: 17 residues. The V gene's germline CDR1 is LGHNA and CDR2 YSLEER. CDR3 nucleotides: TGCGCCAGCAGCCAAGGGGGGGGACTAGTGGGAGTAAATGAGCAGTTCTTC. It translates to CASSQGGGLVGVNEQFF.

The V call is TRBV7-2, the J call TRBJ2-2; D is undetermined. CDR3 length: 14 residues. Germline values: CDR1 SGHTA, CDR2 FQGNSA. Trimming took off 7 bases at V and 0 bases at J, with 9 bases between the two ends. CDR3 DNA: TGTGCCAGCACCCACTTCGCGAACACCGGGGAGCTGTTTTTT. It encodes CASTHFANTGELFF.

Here the CDR3 DNA reads TGTGCCAGCAGCTCAAGACTAGCGGGACTCACAGATACGCAGTATTTT. It is translated as CASSSRLAGLTDTQYF. This chain links TRBV7-2 with TRBJ2-3; 11 bases agree with TRBD2. This CDR3 is built from 16 residues. CDR1 is SGHTA, CDR2 FQGNSA, per germline. J was trimmed by 2 bases and V by 4 bases; bases with no gene match: 5.

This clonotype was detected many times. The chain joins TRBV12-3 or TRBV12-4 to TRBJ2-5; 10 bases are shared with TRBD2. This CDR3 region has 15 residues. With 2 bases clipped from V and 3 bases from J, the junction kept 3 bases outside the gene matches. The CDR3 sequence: CASSLRLAGEETQYF. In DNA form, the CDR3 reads TGTGCCAGCAGTTTACGGCTAGCGGGAGAAGAGACCCAGTACTTC.

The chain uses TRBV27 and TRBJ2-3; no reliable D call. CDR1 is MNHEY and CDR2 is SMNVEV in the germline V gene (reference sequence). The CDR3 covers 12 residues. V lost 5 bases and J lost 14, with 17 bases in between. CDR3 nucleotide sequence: TGTGCCAGCAGTCCCCGAACCCCGGCTCGGTATTTT. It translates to CASSPRTPARYF.

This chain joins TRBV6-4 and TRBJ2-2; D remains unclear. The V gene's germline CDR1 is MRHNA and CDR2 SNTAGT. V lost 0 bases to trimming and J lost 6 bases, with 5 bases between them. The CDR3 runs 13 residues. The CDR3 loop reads CASSDSSAGELFF. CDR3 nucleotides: TGTGCCAGCAGTGACTCGTCCGCCGGGGAGCTGTTTTTT.

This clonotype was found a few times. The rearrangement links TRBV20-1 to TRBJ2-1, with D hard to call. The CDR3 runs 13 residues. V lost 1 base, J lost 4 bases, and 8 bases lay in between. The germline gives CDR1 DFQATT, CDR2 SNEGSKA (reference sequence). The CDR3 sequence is CSARGDIYNEQFF. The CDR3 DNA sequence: TGCAGTGCTAGAGGAGACATATACAATGAGCAGTTCTTC.

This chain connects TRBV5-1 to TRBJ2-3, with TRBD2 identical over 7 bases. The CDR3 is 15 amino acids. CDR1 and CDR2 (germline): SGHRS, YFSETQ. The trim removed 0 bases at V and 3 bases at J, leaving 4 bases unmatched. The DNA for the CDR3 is TGCGCCAGCAGCTTGGCTTGGGGGGGGACAGATACGCAGTATTTT. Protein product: CASSLAWGGTDTQYF.

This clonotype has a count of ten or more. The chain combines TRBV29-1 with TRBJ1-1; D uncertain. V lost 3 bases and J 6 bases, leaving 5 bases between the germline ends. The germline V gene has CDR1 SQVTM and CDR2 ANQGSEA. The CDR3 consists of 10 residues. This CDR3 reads CSVDGAEAFF. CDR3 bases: TGCAGCGTTGATGGTGCTGAAGCTTTCTTT.

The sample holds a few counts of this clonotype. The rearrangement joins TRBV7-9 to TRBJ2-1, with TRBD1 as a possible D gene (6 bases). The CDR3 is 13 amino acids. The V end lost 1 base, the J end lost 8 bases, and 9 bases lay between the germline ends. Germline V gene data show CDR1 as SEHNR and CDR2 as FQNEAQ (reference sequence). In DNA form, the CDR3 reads TGTGCCAGCAGCTTAGAACAGGGACATGAGCAGTTCTTC. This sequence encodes CASSLEQGHEQFF.

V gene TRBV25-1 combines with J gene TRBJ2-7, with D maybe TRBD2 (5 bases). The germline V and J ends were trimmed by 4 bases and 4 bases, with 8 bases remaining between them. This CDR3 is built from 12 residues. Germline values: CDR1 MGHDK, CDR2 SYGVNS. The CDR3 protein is CASSGGMYEQYF. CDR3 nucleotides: TGTGCCAGCAGTGGAGGGATGTACGAGCAGTACTTC.

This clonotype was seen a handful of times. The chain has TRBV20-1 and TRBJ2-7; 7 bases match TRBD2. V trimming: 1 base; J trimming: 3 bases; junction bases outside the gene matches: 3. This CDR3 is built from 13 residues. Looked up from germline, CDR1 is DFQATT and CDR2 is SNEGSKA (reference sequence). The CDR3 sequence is CSARGTRDYEQYF. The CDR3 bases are TGCAGTGCTAGAGGGACTAGGGACTACGAGCAGTACTTC.

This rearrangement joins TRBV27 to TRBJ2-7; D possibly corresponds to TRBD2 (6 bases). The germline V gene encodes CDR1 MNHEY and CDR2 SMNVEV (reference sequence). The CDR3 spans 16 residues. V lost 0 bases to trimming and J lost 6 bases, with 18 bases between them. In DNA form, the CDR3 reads TGTGCCAGCAGTTTATCGGCCTCAGGCGAGGAGGGCGAGCAGTACTTC. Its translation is CASSLSASGEEGEQYF.

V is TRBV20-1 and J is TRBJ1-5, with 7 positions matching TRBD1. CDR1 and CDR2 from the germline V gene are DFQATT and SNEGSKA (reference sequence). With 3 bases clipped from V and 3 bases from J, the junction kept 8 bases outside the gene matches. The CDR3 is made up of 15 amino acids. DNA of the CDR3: TGCAGTGCTAGGGGGGTTACAGGGGCCAATCAGCCCCAGCATTTT. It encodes CSARGVTGANQPQHF.

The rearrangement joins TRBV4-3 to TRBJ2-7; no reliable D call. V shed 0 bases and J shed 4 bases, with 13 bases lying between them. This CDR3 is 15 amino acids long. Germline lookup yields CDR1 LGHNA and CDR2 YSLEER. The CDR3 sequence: CASSQDQSWVYEQYF. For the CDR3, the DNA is TGCGCCAGCAGCCAAGATCAGTCATGGGTGTACGAGCAGTACTTC.

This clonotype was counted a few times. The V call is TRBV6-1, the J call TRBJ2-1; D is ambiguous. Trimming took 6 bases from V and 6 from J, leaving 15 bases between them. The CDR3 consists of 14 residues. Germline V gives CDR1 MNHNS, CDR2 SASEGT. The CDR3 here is CASRLSASPNEQFF. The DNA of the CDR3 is TGTGCCAGCAGGCTTTCGGCATCCCCCAATGAGCAGTTCTTC.

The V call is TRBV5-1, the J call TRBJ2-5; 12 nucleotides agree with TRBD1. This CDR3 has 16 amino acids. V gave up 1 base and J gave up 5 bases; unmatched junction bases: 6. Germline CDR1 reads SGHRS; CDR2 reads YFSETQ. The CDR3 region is CASSLWGTGGAETQYF. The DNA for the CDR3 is TGCGCCAGCAGCTTGTGGGGGACAGGGGGCGCGGAGACCCAGTACTTC.

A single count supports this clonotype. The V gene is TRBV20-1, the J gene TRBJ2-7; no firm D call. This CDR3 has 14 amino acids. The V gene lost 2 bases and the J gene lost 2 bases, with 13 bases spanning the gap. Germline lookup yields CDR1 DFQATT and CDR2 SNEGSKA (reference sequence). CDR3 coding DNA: TGCAGTGCTAGAAAGGAAGGACGCGCCTACGAGCAGTACTTC. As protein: CSARKEGRAYEQYF.

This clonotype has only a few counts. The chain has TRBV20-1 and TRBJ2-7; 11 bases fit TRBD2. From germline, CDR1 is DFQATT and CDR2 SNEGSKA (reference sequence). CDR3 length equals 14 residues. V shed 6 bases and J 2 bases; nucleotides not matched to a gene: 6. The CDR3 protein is CSAATSGGTYEQYF. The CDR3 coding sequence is TGCAGTGCAGCAACTAGCGGGGGCACCTACGAGCAGTACTTC.